These T cell receptor beta chains were read from a single sample in a study of CD8 T cells in Susac syndrome. One entry per CDR3 protein, called by TCRdb with MiXCR from the immunoSEQ multiplex PCR reads. This sample has approximately 200,000 distinct CDR3 sequences, with around 93% found just once. Input material: CD4+ T cells from PBMCs. All receptors derive from a human donor with multiple sclerosis. The CDR3 runs from the conserved cysteine through the conserved F or W. A D gene is named only where the DNA matches it firmly. Rows may omit the clone size; those that give it use once, few, many or a size class.

j_call,clone_size,d_call,v_call,cdr3_nt,cdr3_aa
TRBJ2-1,NA,NA,TRBV3-1,TGTGCCAGCAGCCAGATTATAGCGGCCCAACAGTTCTTC,CASSQIIAAQQFF
TRBJ2-2,NA,NA,TRBV20-1,TGCAGTGCAGACTCCATATCGAGGCCCGGGGAGCTGTTTTTT,CSADSISRPGELFF
TRBJ2-1,NA,NA,TRBV20-1,TGCAGCCCAAGAGGGGGGGCAGATGAGCAGTTCTTC,CSPRGGADEQFF
TRBJ2-5,NA,NA,TRBV2,TGTGCCAGCGCCTCAGGAGGGGCTGGAGAGACCCAGTACTTC,CASASGGAGETQYF
TRBJ1-2,NA,TRBD1,TRBV30,TGTGCCTGGAGCCCAGGGGGCAGGGCTTATGGCTACACCTTC,CAWSPGGRAYGYTF
TRBJ2-1,once,NA,TRBV20-1,TGCAGTGCTAATGATCGCGGGGGCCCAAATGAGCAGTTCTTC,CSANDRGGPNEQFF
TRBJ1-2,NA,NA,TRBV12-3/TRBV12-4,TGTGCCAGCAGTTTACAGGCCGCTTCTTTCTATGGCTACACCTTC,CASSLQAASFYGYTF
TRBJ2-5,NA,NA,TRBV12-3/TRBV12-4,TGTGCCAGCAGTTTCCTGAGAGGAGAGACCCAGTACTTC,CASSFLRGETQYF
TRBJ1-2,NA,NA,TRBV3-1,TGTGCCAGCGAAGACCTCTATGGCTACACCTTC,CASEDLYGYTF
TRBJ2-1,NA,NA,TRBV29-1,TGCAGCGTGGGAGGGACAGCCCCTCGTGAGCAGTTCTTC,CSVGGTAPREQFF
TRBJ2-5,NA,TRBD2,TRBV29-1,TGCAGCGTTAAGCCCCTAGCGGGGAATAAAGAGACCCAGTACTTC,CSVKPLAGNKETQYF
TRBJ2-7,NA,NA,TRBV12-3/TRBV12-4,TGTGCCAGCAGCCCCCGGGAGCACACCTACGAGCAGTACTTC,CASSPREHTYEQYF
TRBJ1-2,NA,NA,TRBV3-1,TGTGCCAGCAGCCAAGTTAGCGGGGTAAACTATGGCTACACCTTC,CASSQVSGVNYGYTF
TRBJ2-1,NA,NA,TRBV3-1,TGTGCCAGCAGCCAAGAGTTAAGTTACTCCTACAATGAGCAGTTCTTC,CASSQELSYSYNEQFF
TRBJ2-7,NA,NA,TRBV18,TGTGCCAGCTCACCCGTCTCCTACGAGCAGTACTTC,CASSPVSYEQYF
TRBJ1-2,once,NA,TRBV13,TGTGCCAGCAGCTTAAAGGCCCGGGCCCTCTATGGCTACACCTTC,CASSLKARALYGYTF
TRBJ1-2,NA,TRBD1,TRBV20-1,TGCAGTCTTACAGGGGACTATGGCTACACCTTC,CSLTGDYGYTF
TRBJ2-1,NA,NA,TRBV12-3/TRBV12-4,TGTGCCAGCAGTTTAATCCAAGCGACAGCCTACTACAATGAGCAGTTCTTC,CASSLIQATAYYNEQFF
TRBJ1-2,once,NA,TRBV9,TGTGCCAGCAGCTTGGGGAGGAGTTCCAACTATGGCTACACCTTC,CASSLGRSSNYGYTF
TRBJ2-5,NA,NA,TRBV4-2,TGTGCCAGCAGCCAAGGGGGTCCGGCCCAAGAGACCCAGTACTTC,CASSQGGPAQETQYF
TRBJ1-5,NA,TRBD1,TRBV12-3/TRBV12-4,TGTGCCAGCACTAGACAGGGGGAGGCGTATAGCAATCAGCCCCAGCATTTT,CASTRQGEAYSNQPQHF
TRBJ1-1,NA,NA,TRBV5-1,TGCGCCAGCAGCTTGGGATCGGGTAAGGGCACTGAAGCTTTCTTT,CASSLGSGKGTEAFF
TRBJ2-5,NA,TRBD1,TRBV7-2,TGTGCCAGCAGCAACTCCGGGACAGGGATGGAGACCCAGTACTTC,CASSNSGTGMETQYF
TRBJ2-2,NA,NA,TRBV6-5,TGTGCCAGCAGTTACTCGGGTTTCGGGGAGCTGTTTTTT,CASSYSGFGELFF